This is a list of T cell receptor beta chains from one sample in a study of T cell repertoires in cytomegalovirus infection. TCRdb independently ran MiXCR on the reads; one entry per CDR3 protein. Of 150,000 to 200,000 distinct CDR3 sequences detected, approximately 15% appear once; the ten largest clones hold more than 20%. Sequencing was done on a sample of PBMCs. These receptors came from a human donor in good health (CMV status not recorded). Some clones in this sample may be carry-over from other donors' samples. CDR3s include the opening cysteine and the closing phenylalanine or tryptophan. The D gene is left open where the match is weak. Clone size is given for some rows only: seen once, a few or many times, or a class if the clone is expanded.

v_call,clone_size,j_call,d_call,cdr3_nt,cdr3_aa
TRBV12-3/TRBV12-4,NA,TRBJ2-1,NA,TGTGCCAGCACTTTCCGGGATCGCCCTAGTGGGCAGTTCTTC,CASTFRDRPSGQFF
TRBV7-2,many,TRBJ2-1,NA,TGTGCCAGCAGCTTAAGGAGCGGAAACTCCTACAATGAGCAGTTCTTC,CASSLRSGNSYNEQFF
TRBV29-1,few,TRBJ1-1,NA,TGCAGCGTTAGGAGACCGAACACTGAAGCTTTCTTT,CSVRRPNTEAFF
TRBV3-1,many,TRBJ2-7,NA,TGTGCCAGCAGCCAAGGATATAGGGGCGGCGACGAGCAGTACTTC,CASSQGYRGGDEQYF
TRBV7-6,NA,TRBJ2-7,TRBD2,TGTGCCAGCAGCTCATATGGCCGACCGACTAGCGGGCAAACCTACGAGCAGTACTTC,CASSSYGRPTSGQTYEQYF
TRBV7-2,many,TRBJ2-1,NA,TGTGCCAGCAGCCCCCTTACTAGCTCCTACAATGAGCAGTTCTTC,CASSPLTSSYNEQFF
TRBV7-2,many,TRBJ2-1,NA,TGTGCCAGCAGCCCGGATCACACGAGAGGGGGGTACAATGAGCAGTTCTTC,CASSPDHTRGGYNEQFF
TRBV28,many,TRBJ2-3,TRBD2,TGTGCCAGCAGGGTTAATAGCGGGAGTGCAGATACGCAGTATTTT,CASRVNSGSADTQYF
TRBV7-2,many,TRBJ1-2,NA,TGTGCCAGCAGCCCACGGACGGGCTCCACTAACTATGGCTACACCTTC,CASSPRTGSTNYGYTF
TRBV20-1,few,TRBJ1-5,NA,TGCAGTACTTCCCGGACAGTAATCAATCAGCCCCAGCATTTT,CSTSRTVINQPQHF
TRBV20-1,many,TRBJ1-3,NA,TGCAGTGCTTCTATCAAAGCGGCAGGGCTGAACACCATATATTTT,CSASIKAAGLNTIYF
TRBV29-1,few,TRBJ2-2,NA,TGCAGCGCGTCAGGGGCGAACACCGGGGAGCTGTTTTTT,CSASGANTGELFF
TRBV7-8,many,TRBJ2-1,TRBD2,TGTGCCAGCAGCCCGCCGACTAGCGGGAGAAACAATGAGCAGTTCTTC,CASSPPTSGRNNEQFF
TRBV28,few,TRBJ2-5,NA,TGTGCCAGCAGTTTCGAGGGGACACGACAAGAGACCCAGTACTTC,CASSFEGTRQETQYF
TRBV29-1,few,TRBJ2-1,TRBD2,TGCAGCGTTGAGGGCGTAGCGGGGTCGAGCTCCTACAATGAGCAGTTCTTC,CSVEGVAGSSSYNEQFF
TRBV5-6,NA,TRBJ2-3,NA,TGTGCCAGCAGCTCCCAGAGCTCGGGACTCGGGGGCACAGATACGCAGTATTTT,CASSSQSSGLGGTDTQYF
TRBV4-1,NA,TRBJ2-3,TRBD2,TGCGCCAGCAGCCAAGGTGGTAGCGGGGCCCGCACAGATACGCAGTATTTT,CASSQGGSGARTDTQYF
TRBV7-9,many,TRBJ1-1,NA,TGTGCCAGCAGCCCCAACTGGGGGAACACTGAAGCTTTCTTT,CASSPNWGNTEAFF
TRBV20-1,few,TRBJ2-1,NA,TGCAGTGCTAGCGCGGCAGGGGGGTCCTTCAATGAGCAGTTCTTC,CSASAAGGSFNEQFF
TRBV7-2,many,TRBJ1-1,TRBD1,TGTGCCAGCAGCTTAGGGGACAGGGAGAACACTGAAGCTTTCTTT,CASSLGDRENTEAFF
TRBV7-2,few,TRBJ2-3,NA,TGTGCCAGCAGCTTAGTTATTCTTGGAGATACGCAGTATTTT,CASSLVILGDTQYF
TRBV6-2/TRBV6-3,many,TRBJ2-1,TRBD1,TGTGCCAGCAGTTACAGGACAGGTGGGCATGAGCAGTTCTTC,CASSYRTGGHEQFF
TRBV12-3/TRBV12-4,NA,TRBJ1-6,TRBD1,TGTGCCAGCAGTTCGGAGACAGGGCTGGGGAATTCACCCCTCCACTTT,CASSSETGLGNSPLHF
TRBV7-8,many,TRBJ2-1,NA,TGTGCCAGCAGCTTATTGGAGGGTAGCTCCTACAATGAGCAGTTCTTC,CASSLLEGSSYNEQFF
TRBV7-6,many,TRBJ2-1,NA,TGTGCCAGCAGCTTATCCCTGGGGAGCGTCTCCTACAATGAGCAGTTCTTC,CASSLSLGSVSYNEQFF
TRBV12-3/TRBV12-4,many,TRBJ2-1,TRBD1,TGTGCCAGCACCCCCCACAGGGGTACCTACAATGAGCAGTTCTTC,CASTPHRGTYNEQFF
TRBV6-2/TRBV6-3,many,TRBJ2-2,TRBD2,TGTGCCAGCAGTTGGACTAGCGGGAGCACCGGGGAGCTGTTTTTT,CASSWTSGSTGELFF
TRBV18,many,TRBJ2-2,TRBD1,TGTGCCAGCTCATCACTACAGGGGGCCGGCGGGGAGCTGTTTTTT,CASSSLQGAGGELFF
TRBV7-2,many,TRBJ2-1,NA,TGTGCCAGCAGCTTAGCGGGGAGCTCCTACAATGAGCAGTTCTTC,CASSLAGSSYNEQFF
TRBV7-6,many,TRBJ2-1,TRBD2,TGTGCCAGCAGCTTAGGTGGGCTAGCGGGGACAAATGAGCAGTTCTTC,CASSLGGLAGTNEQFF